This T cell receptor beta chain was identified in a study of blood T cell repertoires in COVID-19. In the study overall: Both acute and convalescent COVID-19 samples were obtained from the United States, Italy and Spain. Sources were T cells, B-cell-depleted T cells, or PBMCs; the material itself was cDNA or gDNA.

Per the original methods: It was from reference gene primer amplification that nucleated cell counts were estimated. Some clones are missing from TCRdb's copy, which holds only in-frame ones; the method was immunoSEQ multiplex PCR. The V and J calls and the clone size are those of that table, but D and trimming were determined from the DNA. The repertoire consists of around 26,000 clones, with more than 70% occurring once and the leading ten covering about a third. Germline lookup yields CDR1 LNHDA and CDR2 SQIVND (reference sequence). The CDR3 runs to 15 residues. J gave up 8 bases and V 5 bases, and 11 bases lay outside the gene matches.

This chain uses TRBV19 with TRBJ2-1, with 8 bases fitting TRBD2. Sequenced sample: peripheral blood. The receptor comes from a human donor in a cohort sampled during active COVID-19. DNA for the CDR3: TGTGCCAGTAGTCGGAGCGGGAGAGGAGTGGATGAGCAGTTCTTC. Residues: CASSRSGRGVDEQFF.